Presented here are 30 T cell receptor beta chains from one specimen sequenced in a study of tumor-infiltrating lymphocytes in primary liver carcinoma. From approximately 550 ng of total RNA, TCR beta-specific cDNA was reverse-transcribed using a constant-region primer. TCR beta libraries came from three nested multiplex PCR rounds using slightly modified ARM-PCR. The two initial PCR rounds, 9 to 11 cycles each, used TRBV1-TRBV30 forward and C-beta reverse primers. One entry per CDR3 protein results from TCRdb running MiXCR on the multiplex PCR reads. The table lists roughly 80,000 distinct CDR3 sequences, 69% of them singletons. Total RNA and DNA came together from about 21-30 mg of bulk tissue without cell sorting. The sample consisted of tumor-adjacent normal liver tissue. The source is a man aged 35-49 years with primary liver carcinoma and hepatitis B virus infection.

As concerns this clonotype: It may be a read error: a sequence one base away is much more abundant. The chain couples TRBV5-1 to TRBJ2-7, with TRBD2 identical over 11 bases. The CDR3 is 16 residues long. J lost 6 bases, V lost 3 bases, and 11 bases had no gene match. Germline V gene data show CDR1 as SGHRS and CDR2 as YFSETQ. DNA of the CDR3: TGCGCCAGCAGCTGTGGACTAGCGGGTCACGGTAGCGAGCAGTACTTC. Its translation is CASSCGLAGHGSEQYF.

With regard to this clonotype: A read error may produce the germline difference seen at one junction end. The rearrangement uses TRBV4-1 and TRBJ1-2; 9 positions agree with TRBD1. Germline loops: CDR1 MGHRA, CDR2 YSYEKL. The CDR3 is 16 amino acids. The CDR3 loop reads CASGSTGGRLDYDYTF. The CDR3 nucleotides are TGTGCCAGCGGGTCGACAGGGGGAAGATTGGACTATGACTACACCTTC.

Details on this clonotype: A read error is possible here, since a much larger clone lies one base away. The V call is TRBV7-9, the J call TRBJ2-7; D gene ambiguous. Germline V gene sequence: CDR1 SEHNR, CDR2 FQNEAQ (reference sequence). The CDR3 has 13 amino acids. CDR3: CASTPLGGYERYF. The CDR3 DNA reads TGTGCCAGCACCCCTCTGGGCGGCTACGAGCGGTACTTC.

As for this clonotype: A junction end diverges from the germline sequence, so it may reflect a read error. The chain joins TRBV4-3 to TRBJ2-5; 8 bases are shared with TRBD1. Germline V gives CDR1 LGHNA, CDR2 YSLEER. The CDR3 spans 16 residues. The CDR3 sequence: CTSSCSGQGSGETQYF. The CDR3 bases are TGCACCAGCAGCTGCAGCGGACAGGGATCTGGAGAGACCCAGTACTTC.

For this clonotype: A much more abundant neighbour one base away suggests this may be a read error. This rearrangement joins TRBV7-9 to TRBJ1-1, with D unresolved. Per the germline V gene, CDR1 is SEHNR and CDR2 is FQNEAQ (reference sequence). The CDR3 has 14 amino acids. Trimming cost V 5 bases and J 7 bases, with 17 bases left between them. The CDR3 loop is CASSPSSGGIEAFF. In nucleotides, the CDR3 is TGTGCCAGCAGCCCTAGCTCCGGTGGCATTGAAGCTTTCTTT.

Note on this clonotype: A read error is likely, as this CDR3 ends without the conserved phenylalanine or tryptophan. The chain uses TRBV6-2 or TRBV6-3 and TRBJ2-1; 8 bases agree with TRBD1. The CDR3 consists of 14 residues. With V trimmed by 10 bases and J by 3 bases, 8 bases remained unmatched. Germline-derived CDR1 and CDR2 are MNHEY and SVGEGT. The CDR3: CANKTGGGYNEQFL. CDR3 nucleotides: TGTGCCAACAAAACAGGGGGAGGCTACAATGAGCAGTTCCTC.

This clonotype showed up just once. Mismatch with germline at one junction end may stem from a read error. This CDR3 is CSVEPLAGTTDAQYF. DNA for the CDR3: TGCAGCGTTGAGCCACTAGCGGGGACCACAGATGCGCAGTATTTT. This chain uses TRBV29-1 with TRBJ2-3; 10 nucleotides match TRBD2. Germline CDR1 and CDR2: SQVTM and ANQGSEA. The CDR3 runs to 15 residues.

Notes on this clonotype: Germline and junction disagree at one end, which may indicate a read error. The gene calls are TRBV4-1 and TRBJ1-3; no clear D gene. This CDR3 region has 13 residues. Germline V lookup: CDR1 MGHRA, CDR2 YSYEKL. CDR3 DNA: TGCGCCAACAGCCAAGGTCTCGGAGACACTATATATTTT. This codes for CANSQGLGDTIYF.

Of note for this clonotype: With a much larger clone just one base away, this may be a read error. The chain joins TRBV28 to TRBJ2-7; the D gene could be TRBD1 or TRBD2 (6 bases each). The germline V gene has CDR1 MDHEN and CDR2 SYDVKM. The CDR3 covers 12 residues. The CDR3, as DNA: TGTGCCAGCGGACTACAGGGTTTCGAGAAGTACTTC. This codes for CASGLQGFEKYF.

This clonotype was counted many times. The J gene is TRBJ2-7, the V gene TRBV28, with no clear D. Germline CDR1 reads MDHEN; CDR2 reads SYDVKM. The V end was cut by 1 base, the J end by 3 bases, with 4 bases between. CDR3 size: 12 residues. The CDR3 region is CASSLYVYEQYF. The CDR3 DNA sequence: TGTGCCAGCAGTTTATACGTCTACGAGCAGTACTTC.

This clonotype has a single count. V and J are TRBV28 and TRBJ1-1, with D perhaps matching TRBD1 (5 bases). This CDR3 contains 15 residues. Germline V lookup: CDR1 MDHEN, CDR2 SYDVKM. Trimming removed 5 bases from V and 5 bases from J, with 18 bases in between. CDR3 DNA: TGTGCCAGCAGTGCCTGGAAGGGGCAGTCTACTGAAGCTTTCTTT. The encoded protein is CASSAWKGQSTEAFF.

A remark on this clonotype: The CDR3 does not close with the conserved phenylalanine or tryptophan, likely indicating a read error. The rearrangement uses TRBV29-1 and TRBJ2-2; 9 bases agree with TRBD2. Losses at the gene ends were 3 bases for V and 7 bases for J; bases not matched to a gene: 9. Germline V gene data show CDR1 as SQVTM and CDR2 as ANQGSEA. The CDR3 consists of 15 residues. CDR3 in amino acids: CSVELVAGVIGELFL. The CDR3 bases are TGCAGCGTTGAGTTGGTAGCGGGAGTGATCGGGGAGCTGTTTCTT.

A word on this clonotype: A much larger clonotype is one base distant, so this may be a read error. The chain employs TRBV7-9 and TRBJ2-2; D possibly corresponds to TRBD1 (5 bases). The CDR3 length is 12 residues. CDR1 is SEHNR and CDR2 is FQNEAQ in the germline V gene (reference sequence). The CDR3 region is CVSRAGTGELFF. The CDR3 DNA reads TGTGTCAGCAGGGCCGGGACCGGGGAGCTGTTTTTT.

This clonotype was seen a few times. A read error may account for a junction end that differs from germline. The chain couples TRBV6-6 to TRBJ2-3; 7 bases match TRBD2. This CDR3 region has 15 residues. The germline V gene has CDR1 MNHNY and CDR2 SVGAGI (reference sequence). CDR3 in amino acids: CVSSLQWGGTDTQYF. The CDR3 coding sequence is TGTGTCAGCAGTTTACAGTGGGGAGGGACTGATACGCAGTATTTT.

Of note for this clonotype: A much larger clone differs from this one at a single base, so this may be a read error. The genes are TRBV28 and TRBJ2-4; 8 bases line up with TRBD1. The J segment lost 3 bases and the V segment lost 4 bases, leaving 11 bases of the junction unmatched. Germline assignment: CDR1 MDHEN and CDR2 SYDVKM. The CDR3 loop spans 17 amino acids. The CDR3 is CASSSGGSTLVKNIQYF. The DNA of the CDR3 is TGTGCCAGCAGTTCAGGGGGCTCCACCCTAGTCAAAAACATTCAGTACTTC.

The rearrangement uses TRBV24-1 and TRBJ2-5; maybe TRBD2 (5 bases). The V end lost 4 bases, the J end lost 3 bases, and 11 bases lay between the germline ends. CDR3 length: 14 residues. Germline CDR1 reads KGHDR; CDR2 reads SFDVKD. CDR3 sequence: CATSELISEETQYF. The DNA of the CDR3 is TGTGCCACCAGTGAACTGATTAGCGAAGAGACCCAGTACTTC.

Details on this clonotype: The junction differs from germline at one of its ends, possibly a read error. The chain joins TRBV29-1 to TRBJ2-7, with unresolved D. CDR1 is SQVTM and CDR2 is ANQGSEA in the germline V gene. The CDR3 totals 10 residues. The CDR3 spells CSVKDGQQYF. Written as DNA, the CDR3 is TGCAGCGTTAAAGACGGCCAGCAGTATTTC.

In regard to this clonotype: The CDR3 ends on some other residue instead of the conserved phenylalanine or tryptophan, so this is likely a read error. The rearrangement uses TRBV11-2 and TRBJ2-7, with TRBD1 identical over 8 bases. CDR3 length: 16 amino acids. Germline V gives CDR1 SGHAT, CDR2 FQNNGV. The V and J ends lost 1 base and 3 bases, in that order; junction bases with no gene match: 8. CDR3 nucleotides: TGTGCCAGCAGCTTAGCAGGGGGCCCCTTTGACTACGAGCAGTACCTC. Its protein product is CASSLAGGPFDYEQYL.

The chain uses TRBV14 and TRBJ2-1; unclear D gene. The CDR3 extends over 14 amino acids. The germline CDR1 and CDR2 sequences are SGHDN and FVKESK. The germline V and J ends were trimmed by 4 bases and 7 bases, with 14 bases remaining between them. The CDR3 spells CASSPQDGYNEQFF. CDR3 coding DNA: TGTGCCAGCAGCCCACAAGACGGGTATAATGAGCAGTTCTTC.

The chain combines TRBV6-2 or TRBV6-3 with TRBJ2-7; 8 bases align to TRBD1. J was trimmed by 4 bases and V by 6 bases; bases with no gene match: 11. This CDR3 has 15 amino acids. The germline V gene has CDR1 MNHEY and CDR2 SVGEGT. The CDR3 DNA sequence: TGTGCCAGCAGACCCCTACCCGGACAGGGTTACGAGCAGTACTTC. Translation: CASRPLPGQGYEQYF.

The chain joins TRBV11-2 to TRBJ1-1, with D tentatively TRBD1 (5 bases). The V gene's germline CDR1 is SGHAT and CDR2 FQNNGV. This CDR3 is 16 amino acids long. The germline V and J ends were trimmed by 4 bases and 3 bases, with 18 bases remaining between them. CDR3 protein: CASSSPVGPRHTEAFF. In DNA form, the CDR3 reads TGTGCCAGCAGCTCTCCAGTGGGACCGCGACACACTGAAGCTTTCTTT.

This rearrangement joins TRBV7-9 to TRBJ2-1; D gene uncertain. Germline loops: CDR1 SEHNR, CDR2 FQNEAQ (reference sequence). This CDR3 comprises 15 residues. The V gene lost 6 bases and the J gene lost 5 bases, with 17 bases spanning the gap. The CDR3 bases are TGTGCCAGCAGTGGCAGTTCATCCGAAAACAATGAGCAGTTCTTC. This gives the protein CASSGSSSENNEQFF. The whole variable domain, remainder taken from reference TRBV7-9 and TRBJ2-1, is DTGVSQNPRHKITKRGQNVTFRCDPISEHNRLYWYRQTLGQGPEFLTYFQNEAQLEKSRLLSDRFSAERPKGSFSTLEIQRTEQGDSAMYLCASSGSSSENNEQFFGPGTRLTVL.

A remark on this clonotype: An end of the junction does not agree with germline; a read error may underlie this. The gene calls are TRBV11-2 and TRBJ1-4; D remains ambiguous. The CDR3 extends over 16 amino acids. Germline assignment: CDR1 SGHAT and CDR2 FQNNGV. The CDR3 region has the DNA TGTTCCAGCAGCCCCGGTATAGCTCCAACTAATGAAGAACTGTTTTTT. Translated: CSSSPGIAPTNEELFF.

CDR3: CASSETGCESYNEQFF. CDR3 DNA sequence: TGTGCCAGCAGTGAAACAGGGTGCGAGTCCTACAATGAGCAGTTCTTC. V gene TRBV25-1 combines with J gene TRBJ2-1, with D possibly TRBD1 on 6 matching bases. The V end was cut by 2 bases, the J end by 1 base, with 12 bases between. Looked up from germline, CDR1 is MGHDK and CDR2 is SYGVNS. CDR3 size: 16 residues.

With regard to this clonotype: One end of the junction does not line up with germline, which may come from a read error. V usage is TRBV20-1 and J usage is TRBJ2-2, with 10 bases matching TRBD2. The germline CDR1 and CDR2 sequences are DFQATT and SNEGSKA (reference sequence). The CDR3 loop spans 17 amino acids. Written as DNA, the CDR3 is TGCGGTGCTAGAGACTTAGCGGGAGGAGCGAACACCGGGGAGCTGTTTTTT. It translates to CGARDLAGGANTGELFF.

As for this clonotype: Since no conserved phenylalanine or tryptophan closes the CDR3, a read error is the likely cause. The DNA is left out, because the CDR3 cannot be placed on it with certainty; the CDR3 is given as TCRdb lists it. The V call is TRBV7-8, the J call TRBJ2-1; the table's D call of TRBD2 was not tested on the DNA. Germline CDR1 is SGHVS and CDR2 is FQNEAQ. The CDR3 sequence runs 18 residues, both termini included. The CDR3 loop reads CASSPLGDSAVPYNEQFL.

A note on this clonotype: An end of the junction differs from the germline gene, which may be a read error. V usage is TRBV6-5 and J usage is TRBJ1-6; D gene unclear. This CDR3 is 13 amino acids long. Germline values: CDR1 MNHEY, CDR2 SVGAGI. The CDR3 protein is CTSSLRAVPPLHF. The CDR3 DNA is TGTACCAGCAGTTTACGGGCGGTTCCACCCCTCCACTTT.

A note on this clonotype: A read error may be the cause here, since a much bigger clone is one base away. The CDR3 loop is CTWRRREVSTDTQYF. The CDR3 bases are TGTACCTGGAGAAGGCGGGAGGTTAGCACAGATACGCAGTATTTT. V and J are TRBV30 and TRBJ2-3, with 8 bases that match TRBD2. The CDR3 has 15 amino acids. CDR1 GTSNPN and CDR2 SVGIG come from the germline V gene (reference sequence).

As regards this clonotype: At one end, the junction sequence differs from germline, possibly due to a read error. The V call is TRBV6-2 or TRBV6-3, the J call TRBJ2-2; TRBD1 agrees at 7 bases. Germline CDR1 is MNHEY and CDR2 is SVGEGT. This CDR3 has 16 residues. CDR3 DNA sequence: TGTGACAGCAGTTACGGGCAGGGGGTGGTCACCGGGGAGCTGTTTTTT. It encodes CDSSYGQGVVTGELFF.

The rearrangement links TRBV2 to TRBJ1-2; D not resolved. Germline-derived CDR1 and CDR2 are SNHLY and FYNNEI. The germline V and J ends were trimmed by 4 bases and 1 base, with 10 bases remaining between them. The CDR3 totals 14 residues. CDR3 protein: CASSGNSLNYGYTF. CDR3 bases: TGTGCCAGCAGTGGAAACAGTCTTAACTATGGCTACACCTTC.